This T cell receptor (beta chain) was identified during a study of monozygotic twins with inflammatory bowel disease. Study results and limitations: Immunosuppressive treatment differences may have increased patient repertoire variability. A single strong clonotype or signal linked to IBD was not supported.

From approximately 3.5 ug of total RNA, each TCR library was prepared. Template-switch reactions added UMIs with a 6-nucleotide sample barcode. TCRdb reprocessed the 5' RACE reads and keeps a single row for each CDR3 protein, giving no DNA. The sample includes approximately 150,000 distinct CDR3 sequences. Worth noting for this clonotype: Its antigen remains unidentified.

Germline V gene sequence: CDR1 GTSNPN, CDR2 SVGIG (reference sequence). The CDR3 runs to 16 residues. The chain couples TRBV30 to TRBJ1-3. This receptor was taken from a human donor with ulcerative colitis or Crohn's disease, or a healthy co-twin of an affected twin (not recorded which). What was sequenced was blood. The chain's CDR3 is CAWSKRLIIAGNTIYF.